The 16 T cell receptor beta chains given below trace back to one sample, sequenced in a study of T-cell reconstitution after alpha-beta-depleted transplantation in children. Molecular barcoding with unique molecular identifiers was used for the TCRbeta library. TCRdb reprocessed the PCR reads with MiXCR, giving one entry per CDR3 protein. This repertoire shows 200,000 to 250,000 distinct CDR3 sequences, 6.6% found once; its top ten account for less than 7%. This specimen was PBMCs, taken before TCRalphabeta/CD19-depleted stem cell transplant. The origin of the receptors is a boy aged 2 to 9 with acute lymphoblastic leukemia, due to receive a stem cell transplant.

This clonotype was seen a few times. The chain joins TRBV3-1 to TRBJ2-5; 7 nucleotides align to TRBD2. Germline V lookup: CDR1 LGHDT, CDR2 YNNKEL (reference sequence). V trimming: 4 bases; J trimming: 1 base; junction bases outside the gene matches: 3. This CDR3 has 14 residues. The CDR3 nucleotides are TGTGCCAGCAGCCCGAGCGGGACCCAAGAGACCCAGTACTTC. Translated, it gives CASSPSGTQETQYF.

The CDR3 coding sequence is TGTGCCAGCAGTTACTCTGGGGACACACCGGATGAAAAACTGTTTTTT. Its translation is CASSYSGDTPDEKLFF. The chain uses TRBV6-5 and TRBJ1-4; D perhaps matches TRBD1 (6 bases). V gave up 0 bases and J gave up 6 bases, with 14 bases separating them. The CDR3 is 16 amino acids. The V gene's germline CDR1 is MNHEY and CDR2 SVGAGI.

This clonotype was observed many times. At one end, the junction sequence differs from germline, possibly due to a read error. This chain uses TRBV20-1 with TRBJ2-5; TRBD2 matches at 15 bases. Germline V gene data show CDR1 as DFQATT and CDR2 as SNEGSKA (reference sequence). The CDR3 contains 15 residues. In nucleotides, the CDR3 is TGCAGTGCTAAAGGGACTAGCGGGAGGAAAGAGACCCATTACTTC. Translating it yields CSAKGTSGRKETHYF.

This clonotype was detected ten times or more. The V and J genes are TRBV28 and TRBJ1-4, with 7 bases aligning to TRBD1. The V gene end was trimmed by 6 bases and the J gene end by 6 bases; junction bases not matched to a gene: 16. CDR3 length equals 17 residues. Per germline, CDR1 MDHEN and CDR2 SYDVKM. The chain's CDR3 is CASSPGNRQGWDEKLFF. CDR3 sequence (DNA): TGTGCCAGCAGCCCTGGGAACCGACAGGGCTGGGATGAAAAACTGTTTTTT.

The chain recombines TRBV7-9 with TRBJ1-1; D remains ambiguous. CDR1 and CDR2 from the germline V gene are SEHNR and FQNEAQ (reference sequence). This CDR3 contains 11 residues. Trimming took off 1 base at V and 10 bases at J, with 7 bases between the two ends. DNA for the CDR3: TGTGCCAGCAGCTTAGGAGTCGGAGCTTTCTTT. Amino acid sequence: CASSLGVGAFF. Full variable domain (missing parts from reference TRBV7-9 and TRBJ1-1): DTGVSQNPRHKITKRGQNVTFRCDPISEHNRLYWYRQTLGQGPEFLTYFQNEAQLEKSRLLSDRFSAERPKGSFSTLEIQRTEQGDSAMYLCASSLGVGAFFGQGTRLTVV.

The sample holds many counts of this clonotype. The V call is TRBV11-2, the J call TRBJ2-4; 7 bases agree with TRBD1. This CDR3 is 15 amino acids long. Germline CDR1 and CDR2: SGHAT and FQNNGV. J lost 7 bases, V lost 3 bases, and 9 bases had no gene match. DNA of the CDR3: TGTGCCAGCAGCTTCGAGGGGGCGCCCCCCAACATTCAGTACTTC. Amino acids: CASSFEGAPPNIQYF.

The chain recombines TRBV20-1 with TRBJ1-1; no clear D. This CDR3 is 13 amino acids long. The germline V gene has CDR1 DFQATT and CDR2 SNEGSKA (reference sequence). V dropped 3 bases and J dropped 4 bases, with 12 bases sitting between them. The CDR3 reads CSARVGYGTEAFF. The CDR3 nucleotides read TGCAGTGCTAGGGTAGGGTATGGCACTGAAGCTTTCTTT.

Of note for this clonotype: At one end, the junction sequence differs from germline, possibly due to a read error. The chain combines TRBV5-1 with TRBJ2-2, with a weak D call TRBD2 (7 bases). Germline-derived CDR1 and CDR2 are SGHRS and YFSETQ. This CDR3 spans 13 amino acids. The CDR3 nucleotides read TGCGCCAGCAGCTTAACAGGGAGCGGGAAGCTGTTTTTT. This codes for CASSLTGSGKLFF.

This clonotype occurred many times. The chain joins TRBV7-8 to TRBJ2-5; tentative D call: TRBD1 (6 bases). Trimming stripped 6 bases from V and 0 bases from J, with 11 bases between. The CDR3 length is 14 residues. Germline V gene sequence: CDR1 SGHVS, CDR2 FQNEAQ. CDR3 residues: CASSLRGYQETQYF. The CDR3 DNA follows: TGTGCCAGCAGTTTAAGGGGGTACCAAGAGACCCAGTACTTC.

The chain employs TRBV4-2 and TRBJ2-3; 8 bases are a match to TRBD2. J was trimmed by 4 bases and V by 4 bases; bases with no gene match: 13. In germline, CDR1 is LGHNA, CDR2 YNFKEQ. The CDR3 consists of 17 residues. CDR3 region: CASSPGLAGNPPDTQYF. Written as DNA, the CDR3 is TGTGCCAGCAGCCCGGGGTTAGCGGGAAACCCCCCAGATACGCAGTATTTT.

This clonotype was detected many times. V is TRBV20-1 and J is TRBJ2-1, with 11 bases that match TRBD2. Germline assignment: CDR1 DFQATT and CDR2 SNEGSKA (reference sequence). J was trimmed by 8 bases and V by 0 bases; bases with no gene match: 12. There are 17 residues in the CDR3. CDR3 loop: CSARDLLAGGLSDEQFF. In DNA, the CDR3 is TGCAGTGCTAGAGATTTGCTAGCGGGAGGATTAAGCGATGAGCAGTTCTTC.

This clonotype was counted many times. This sequence joins TRBV9 and TRBJ2-1; TRBD1 matches 8 bases. V lost 4 bases, J lost 6 bases, and 6 bases stayed unmatched. This CDR3 is 14 amino acids long. Germline V gene data show CDR1 as SGDLS and CDR2 as YYNGEE. CDR3 in DNA: TGTGCCAGCAGCCCCGGCAGGGGGCTCAATGAGCAGTTCTTC. This translates into CASSPGRGLNEQFF.

The chain uses TRBV11-2 and TRBJ1-1, with D maybe TRBD1 (6 bases). This CDR3 is built from 19 residues. Trimming stripped 4 bases from V and 6 bases from J, with 30 bases between. Germline loops: CDR1 SGHAT, CDR2 FQNNGV. The CDR3 protein is CASSYRGHRVGLGWSEAFF. As DNA, the CDR3 is TGTGCCAGCAGCTATAGGGGCCACAGGGTTGGTCTTGGCTGGTCTGAAGCTTTCTTT.

The rearrangement joins TRBV18 to TRBJ1-2; TRBD1 matches at 7 bases. CDR1 is KGHSH, CDR2 LQKENI, per germline. CDR3 size: 15 residues. V was pared by 3 bases and J by 4 bases, with 8 bases of the junction left unmatched. CDR3 DNA: TGTGCCAGCTCACCGGACAGGCCGGGTGTCTATGGCTACACCTTC. Translating it yields CASSPDRPGVYGYTF.

The chain carries TRBV3-1 and TRBJ2-6; D ambiguous. Trimming cost V 3 bases and J 0 bases, with 6 bases left between them. Germline loops: CDR1 LGHDT, CDR2 YNNKEL (reference sequence). This CDR3 comprises 15 residues. CDR3 in DNA: TGTGCCAGCAGCCATCCTAACTCTGGGGCCAACGTCCTGACTTTC. Residues: CASSHPNSGANVLTF.

In regard to this clonotype: A junction end diverges from the germline sequence, so it may reflect a read error. This chain joins TRBV20-1 and TRBJ2-1; the D gene is possibly TRBD2 (5 bases). The CDR3 runs to 13 residues. From germline, CDR1 is DFQATT and CDR2 SNEGSKA (reference sequence). The CDR3 here is CSSSTSSYNEQFF. The CDR3 DNA reads TGCAGTTCTAGCACGAGCTCCTACAATGAGCAGTTCTTC.